These 12 T cell receptor beta chains were sequenced from one sample in a study of CD8 T cells in ankylosing spondylitis. MiXCR, applied by TCRdb to the 5' RACE reads, yields one record per CDR3 protein. The sample holds a few hundred thousand distinct CDR3 sequences, roughly 20% seen once. Sequenced input: blood, either unsorted or a sorted T cell fraction (not recorded which). These receptors all stem from a male donor with ankylosing spondylitis or in good health (not recorded which).

This clonotype was seen a few times. This chain's CDR3 is CSARDGGRGPEAFF. DNA of the CDR3: TGCAGTGCTAGAGATGGGGGCAGGGGCCCTGAAGCTTTCTTT. The rearrangement uses TRBV20-1 and TRBJ1-1; weak D call: TRBD1 (6 bases). The CDR3 is 14 residues long. Germline V lookup: CDR1 DFQATT, CDR2 SNEGSKA (reference sequence). Trimming cost V 0 bases and J 6 bases, with 14 bases left between them.

This clonotype was picked up a small number of times. The rearrangement uses TRBV14 and TRBJ1-6; TRBD1 aligns across 8 bases. Germline lookup yields CDR1 SGHDN and CDR2 FVKESK. This CDR3 has 15 amino acids. After removal of 4 bases from V and 10 bases from J, the junction contained 9 bases not matched to a gene. CDR3 DNA: TGTGCCAGCAGCCTCAGACAGGGGCTGGGATCACCCCTCCACTTT. It specifies CASSLRQGLGSPLHF.

The chain carries TRBV5-4 and TRBJ2-1, with 11 positions matching TRBD2. The CDR3 is made up of 16 amino acids. Germline V CDR1 and CDR2: SGHNT, YYREEE (reference sequence). The junction had 6 bases not matched to a gene; V was cut back by 0 bases and J by 7 bases. The CDR3 reads CASSLVLAGGPNEQFF. CDR3 coding DNA: TGTGCCAGCAGCTTGGTATTAGCGGGGGGGCCTAATGAGCAGTTCTTC.

The chain joins TRBV12-3 or TRBV12-4 to TRBJ1-1; D gene unclear. The CDR3 extends over 15 amino acids. V was cut by 6 bases and J by 0 bases, with 14 bases left in between. DNA of the CDR3: TGTGCCAGCAGGACCGCCGCAACAGTGAACACTGAAGCTTTCTTT. Translating it yields CASRTAATVNTEAFF.

This clonotype has just a few counts. The genes are TRBV30 and TRBJ2-7; no firm D call. Germline-derived CDR1 and CDR2 are GTSNPN and SVGIG (reference sequence). V lost 0 bases to trimming and J lost 3 bases, with 9 bases between them. The CDR3 loop spans 13 amino acids. The CDR3 sequence: CAWSVGSNYEQYF. CDR3 coding DNA: TGTGCCTGGAGTGTAGGCTCGAACTACGAGCAGTACTTC.

The chain uses TRBV27 and TRBJ2-1; 10 bases match TRBD2. Germline loops: CDR1 MNHEY, CDR2 SMNVEV (reference sequence). The CDR3 runs 13 residues. Unmatched junction bases numbered 4, after V lost 6 bases and J lost 8 bases. The CDR3 DNA follows: TGTGCCAGCAGAGCGGGGGGGCTTGATGAGCAGTTCTTC. Residues: CASRAGGLDEQFF.

This clonotype came up once. The chain has TRBV2 and TRBJ2-7; no firm D call. The CDR3 length is 13 residues. Trimming removed 4 bases from V and 1 base from J, with 8 bases in between. The germline CDR1 and CDR2 sequences are SNHLY and FYNNEI. The CDR3 DNA reads as TGTGCCAGCAGTGTAAATCCGTCCTACGAGCAGTACTTC. Protein product: CASSVNPSYEQYF.

The chain recombines TRBV6-1 with TRBJ1-6, with unresolved D. CDR3 length equals 13 residues. CDR1 MNHNS and CDR2 SASEGT come from the germline V gene. V was trimmed by 4 bases and J by 8 bases, leaving 9 bases between them. CDR3 amino acids: CASSVAGYSPLHF. The CDR3 coding sequence is TGTGCCAGCAGTGTGGCAGGATATTCACCCCTCCACTTT.

This clonotype turned up a few times. The J gene is TRBJ2-1, the V gene TRBV30; D remains ambiguous. Germline V gene lookup returns CDR1 GTSNPN and CDR2 SVGIG (reference sequence). Trimming stripped 0 bases from V and 7 bases from J, with 13 bases between. This CDR3 is built from 14 residues. As DNA, the CDR3 is TGTGCCTGGAGTGTACTTAAGGTTGGGAATGAGCAGTTCTTC. Translated: CAWSVLKVGNEQFF.

This clonotype was observed a handful of times. The V call is TRBV12-3 or TRBV12-4, the J call TRBJ2-4; 7 bases align to TRBD2. The junction had 8 bases not matched to a gene; V was cut back by 2 bases and J by 1 base. The CDR3 covers 17 residues. The CDR3 loop is CASSLLWGGEAKNIQYF. CDR3 in DNA: TGTGCCAGCAGTTTATTGTGGGGGGGTGAGGCCAAAAACATTCAGTACTTC.

The V gene is TRBV28, the J gene TRBJ2-5; no clear D gene. V was pared by 7 bases and J by 5 bases, with 23 bases between. Germline assignment: CDR1 MDHEN and CDR2 SYDVKM. There are 16 residues in the CDR3. DNA of the CDR3: TGTGCCAGCATACCCGGGTTGCAGAGGCCTAAGGAGACCCAGTACTTC. Its translation is CASIPGLQRPKETQYF.

This clonotype was detected only a few times. This rearrangement joins TRBV11-1 to TRBJ2-1, with 8 bases lining up with TRBD2. CDR1 is SGHAT and CDR2 is FQDESV in the germline V gene (reference sequence). The trim removed 5 bases at V and 12 bases at J, leaving 18 bases unmatched. This CDR3 has 16 amino acids. The CDR3 sequence is CASSQGSRLVAGTQFF. DNA of the CDR3: TGTGCCAGCAGCCAAGGGTCTAGGTTGGTAGCGGGGACGCAGTTCTTC.